Listed below are T cell receptor beta chains from one sample, sequenced in a study of T cell responses to AZD1222 COVID-19 vaccine. The table came from immunoSEQ multiplex PCR; TCRdb's copy has only in-frame clones and leaves some out. The sample lists 75,000 to 100,000 clones, 70% to 90% occurring once. Source: peripheral blood, taken on day 0 of AZD1222 vaccination. The receptors come from an adult in good health. The CDR3 runs from the conserved cysteine through the conserved F or W. D genes are given only for firm matches. A clone size is listed for some rows: how often the clone was seen (once, few, many), or a class if it is expanded.

V	J	size	length	D	CDR3	DNA
TRBV18	TRBJ2-7	.	14	TRBD1	CASSPLRGPNEQYF	TGTGCCAGCTCACCATTGAGGGGGCCTAACGAGCAGTACTTC
TRBV5-1	TRBJ1-1	.	16	.	CASSLAIVGMNTEAFF	TGCGCCAGCAGCTTGGCGATCGTCGGGATGAACACTGAAGCTTTCTTT
TRBV19	TRBJ1-2	few	15	.	CASSIVQGGDYGYTF	TGTGCCAGTAGTATAGTCCAGGGAGGAGACTATGGCTACACCTTC
TRBV2	TRBJ1-4	.	16	TRBD1	CASSALWGQGGEKLFF	TGTGCCAGCAGTGCCCTCTGGGGACAGGGGGGGGAAAAACTGTTTTTT
TRBV18	TRBJ2-5	.	15	TRBD2	CASSKLAGEQETQYF	TGTGCCAGCTCAAAACTAGCGGGGGAGCAAGAGACCCAGTACTTC
TRBV7-8	TRBJ1-1	.	13	.	CASSISTGTEAFF	TGTGCCAGCAGCATATCCACGGGCACTGAAGCTTTCTTT
TRBV21-1	TRBJ1-3	.	18	.	CASSKPAGRDMRGNTIYF	TGTGCCAGCAGCAAGCCGGCGGGGAGGGACATGCGGGGAAACACCATATATTTT
TRBV6-5	TRBJ2-7	.	14	.	CASSYSPDSYEQYF	TGTGCCAGCAGTTACTCACCCGACTCCTACGAGCAGTACTTC
TRBV11-2	TRBJ1-4	.	15	.	CASSFRGNTNEKLFF	TGTGCCAGCAGCTTTAGGGGAAACACTAATGAAAAACTGTTTTTT
TRBV29-1	TRBJ2-5	few	16	TRBD2	CSVVGVELAEQETQYF	TGCAGCGTTGTGGGGGTAGAACTAGCGGAACAAGAGACCCAGTACTTC
TRBV6-6	TRBJ2-1	.	15	TRBD2	CASRRVAGGSNEQFF	TGTGCCAGCAGGCGGGTAGCGGGGGGATCGAATGAGCAGTTCTTC
TRBV19	TRBJ2-1	.	16	.	CASSIAAGSVYNEQFF	TGTGCCAGTAGTATAGCGGCGGGCAGCGTCTACAATGAGCAGTTCTTC
TRBV25-1	TRBJ2-2	.	14	.	CASSERDRRGELFF	TGTGCCAGCAGTGAAAGGGATCGGAGGGGGGAGCTGTTTTTT
TRBV27	TRBJ2-1	.	15	TRBD2	CASSIASGGADEQFF	TGTGCCAGCAGTATCGCTAGCGGGGGGGCCGATGAGCAGTTCTTC
TRBV7-2	TRBJ2-3	once	14	.	CASSPQSRADTQYF	TGTGCCAGCAGCCCTCAAAGCCGGGCAGATACGCAGTATTTT
TRBV18	TRBJ2-2	.	15	.	CASSPYAGHTGELFF	TGTGCCAGCTCACCATATGCAGGGCACACCGGGGAGCTGTTTTTT
TRBV25-1	TRBJ1-2	few	15	.	CASSEYIEGTYGYTF	TGTGCCAGCAGTGAATATATAGAAGGGACCTATGGCTACACCTTC
TRBV9	TRBJ2-5	.	17	TRBD2	CASSLGTSGGRQETQYF	TGTGCCAGCAGCCTCGGGACTAGCGGGGGGCGGCAAGAGACCCAGTACTTC
TRBV19	TRBJ1-1	few	13	.	CASSSLGRGGAFF	TGTGCCAGTAGTTCACTAGGGCGAGGGGGAGCTTTCTTT
TRBV2	TRBJ2-7	.	15	.	CASSPGRTSSYEQYF	TGTGCCAGCAGCCCGGGACGGACAAGCTCCTACGAGCAGTACTTC
TRBV19	TRBJ1-2	.	19	.	CASSMAHGYTGSSNYGYTF	TGTGCCAGTAGTATGGCCCATGGGTACACAGGGTCTTCTAACTATGGCTACACCTTC
TRBV29-1	TRBJ1-2	.	13	.	CSVLPDRDYGYTF	TGCAGCGTCCTCCCCGACAGAGACTATGGCTACACCTTC
TRBV9	TRBJ2-7	.	15	TRBD1	CASSVSTGGIYEQYF	TGTGCCAGCAGCGTATCGACAGGGGGAATCTACGAGCAGTACTTC
TRBV9	TRBJ1-3	.	16	.	CASSVAWGGSGNTIYF	TGTGCCAGCAGCGTAGCGTGGGGGGGCTCTGGAAACACCATATATTTT
TRBV3-1/TRBV3-2	TRBJ2-2	.	15	.	CASSQDLGKAGELFF	TGTGCCAGCAGCCAAGATCTTGGGAAAGCCGGGGAGCTGTTTTTT
TRBV29-1	TRBJ2-3	.	14	TRBD2	CSVRGGAITDTQYF	TGCAGCGTTCGGGGGGGAGCAATCACAGATACGCAGTATTTT
TRBV29-1	TRBJ1-1	.	17	.	CSVESTGRATPRPEAFF	TGCAGCGTTGAATCTACCGGGCGGGCTACCCCTCGGCCTGAAGCTTTCTTT
TRBV25-1	TRBJ2-1	once	15	.	CASSEHGAEIDEQFF	TGTGCCAGCAGTGAACACGGGGCCGAAATCGATGAGCAGTTCTTC